One and the same sample provided the 28 T cell receptor beta chains below, sequenced in a study of CD8+CD57+ T cells in acquired aplastic anemia. The study profiled TCR beta VDJ and CDR3 using genomic DNA as template. Each CDR3 protein is one row after TCRdb ran MiXCR on the reads. The repertoire holds roughly 200,000 distinct CDR3 sequences, over 55% seen once, with roughly 62% in the top ten. Patients picked for sequencing had shown CD8+CD57+ cell expansion detected by flow cytometry. Specimen: sorted CD4+, CD8+, or CD8+CD57+ T cells (not recorded which) from PBMCs. The receptor set was obtained from a human donor with aplastic anemia.

J is TRBJ2-1 and V is TRBV7-9; D unresolved. CDR1 and CDR2 from the germline V gene are SEHNR and FQNEAQ (reference sequence). Trimming removed 4 bases at V and 7 bases at J, with 11 bases between. The CDR3 spans 13 residues. In DNA form, the CDR3 reads TGTGCCAGCAGCTCCCCTCTCTGGAATGAGCAGTTCTTC. Residues: CASSSPLWNEQFF.

The chain recombines TRBV27 with TRBJ2-7, with TRBD1 as a possible D gene (6 bases). This CDR3 contains 15 residues. The V end lost 5 bases, the J end lost 6 bases, and 20 bases lay between the germline ends. Germline-derived CDR1 and CDR2 are MNHEY and SMNVEV (reference sequence). The DNA for the CDR3 is TGTGCCAGCAGTCCCCCGTCGGAGCAGGGGTTCGAGCAGTACTTC. As protein: CASSPPSEQGFEQYF.

V usage is TRBV2 and J usage is TRBJ2-2; D is uncertain. V lost 6 bases to trimming and J lost 13 bases, with 12 bases between them. From germline, CDR1 is SNHLY and CDR2 FYNNEI. The CDR3 length is 11 residues. The CDR3 coding sequence is TGTGCCAGCAGAGTCCCCAGTGGGCTGTTTTTT. Protein sequence: CASRVPSGLFF.

The chain employs TRBV24-1 and TRBJ2-1; 12 positions agree with TRBD2. Germline CDR1 reads KGHDR; CDR2 reads SFDVKD. The CDR3 extends over 15 amino acids. The trim removed 2 bases at V and 6 bases at J, leaving 1 base unmatched. For the CDR3, the DNA is TGTGCCACCAGTGATTCTAGCGGGGGGGCCAATGAGCAGTTCTTC. As protein: CATSDSSGGANEQFF.

This clonotype showed up many times. The chain uses TRBV19 and TRBJ2-1, with D unclear. Looked up from germline, CDR1 is LNHDA and CDR2 is SQIVND (reference sequence). Between the trimmed V and J ends, which lost 3 bases and 2 bases, there was a span of 11 bases. This CDR3 has 15 residues. The CDR3 DNA reads TGTGCCAGTAGTATCGCGGCAGGCCCCTACAATGAGCAGTTCTTC. It yields the protein CASSIAAGPYNEQFF.

This clonotype was found once. The chain is built from TRBV7-4 and TRBJ2-3; 10 bases are a match to TRBD2. The V and J ends lost 1 base and 2 bases, in that order; junction bases with no gene match: 6. The CDR3 sequence is 17 residues long. CDR1 and CDR2 (germline): SGHVT, SQSDAQ. CDR3 sequence reads: CASSLVPSGSYTDTQYF. For the CDR3, the DNA is TGTGCCAGCAGCTTAGTTCCTAGCGGGAGCTACACAGATACGCAGTATTTT.

The chain links TRBV10-3 to TRBJ1-1, with unresolved D. The V gene lost 6 bases and the J gene lost 1 base, with 15 bases spanning the gap. The CDR3 spans 15 residues. The germline V gene encodes CDR1 ENHRY and CDR2 SYGVKD. CDR3 loop: CAIRTHYTENTEAFF. CDR3 in DNA: TGTGCCATCAGGACCCACTACACAGAGAACACTGAAGCTTTCTTT.

The chain recombines TRBV19 with TRBJ1-4, with a weak D call TRBD1 (6 bases). Trimming pared 2 bases from V and 8 bases from J, leaving 21 bases between. Germline V CDR1 and CDR2: LNHDA, SQIVND (reference sequence). CDR3 length equals 17 residues. CDR3 amino acids: CASSILGSQWTAEKLFF. DNA for the CDR3: TGTGCCAGTAGTATATTGGGGAGCCAATGGACAGCCGAAAAACTGTTTTTT.

The rearrangement links TRBV7-8 to TRBJ1-2; D perhaps matches TRBD1 (5 bases). Germline V gene data show CDR1 as SGHVS and CDR2 as FQNEAQ. V dropped 1 base and J dropped 4 bases, with 13 bases sitting between them. CDR3 length: 15 amino acids. The CDR3 bases are TGTGCCAGCAGCTTAGAAAGGCGGGACCCCTATGGCTACACCTTC. This sequence encodes CASSLERRDPYGYTF.

The chain joins TRBV15 to TRBJ2-7, with D possibly being TRBD2 (5 bases). The ends were cut back, 1 base at V and 2 bases at J, with 9 bases in the middle. The CDR3 runs to 14 residues. The germline gives CDR1 LNHNV, CDR2 YYDKDF (reference sequence). Here the CDR3 DNA reads TGTGCCACCAGCAGAGTAGAGCGGACCTACGAGCAGTACTTC. This codes for CATSRVERTYEQYF.

On this clonotype: An end of the junction differs from the germline gene, which may be a read error. V usage is TRBV2 and J usage is TRBJ2-1, with 9 bases fitting TRBD2. Per germline, CDR1 SNHLY and CDR2 FYNNEI. The CDR3 extends over 16 amino acids. DNA for the CDR3: TGTGCCAGCAGTCCAAGCCACGGGACTAGCCTCAATGATCAGTTCTTC. Its translation is CASSPSHGTSLNDQFF.

This chain joins TRBV11-1 and TRBJ2-5; D unresolved. The CDR3 covers 12 residues. Trimming took 3 bases from V and 9 from J, leaving 11 bases between them. Germline V gene sequence: CDR1 SGHAT, CDR2 FQDESV (reference sequence). The CDR3 nucleotides are TGTGCCAGCAGCTTCGGTCCTCGGGCCCAGTACTTC. It is translated as CASSFGPRAQYF. Variable domain in full (rest from reference TRBV11-1 and TRBJ2-5): EAEVAQSPRYKITEKSQAVAFWCDPISGHATLYWYRQILGQGPELLVQFQDESVVDDSQLPKDRFSAERLKGVDSTLKIQPAELGDSAMYLCASSFGPRAQYFGPGTRLLVL.

The gene calls are TRBV18 and TRBJ2-1; TRBD2 matches at 15 bases. The CDR3 consists of 20 residues. Germline V gene lookup returns CDR1 KGHSH and CDR2 LQKENI. V was clipped by 2 bases and J by 2 bases; unmatched bases: 10. The CDR3 here is CASSPWTSGGAVVPYNEQFF. The CDR3 bases are TGTGCCAGCTCACCATGGACTAGCGGGGGGGCTGTTGTCCCCTACAATGAGCAGTTCTTC. Looking up the rest from reference TRBV18 and TRBJ2-1 gives the full variable domain: NAGVMQNPRHLVRRRGQEARLRCSPMKGHSHVYWYRQLPEEGLKFMVYLQKENIIDESGMPKERFSAEFPKEGPSILRIQQVVRGDSAAYFCASSPWTSGGAVVPYNEQFFGPGTRLTVL.

The chain links TRBV7-2 to TRBJ2-2; 11 nucleotides align to TRBD1. Per germline, CDR1 SGHTA and CDR2 FQGNSA. The CDR3 contains 15 residues. V trimming: 3 bases; J trimming: 5 bases; junction bases outside the gene matches: 2. This chain's CDR3 is CASSFGDRGTGELFF. The CDR3 region has the DNA TGTGCCAGCAGCTTCGGGGACAGGGGGACCGGGGAGCTGTTTTTT.

This chain connects TRBV2 to TRBJ2-7; D may be TRBD1 or TRBD2 (7 bases each). With 8 bases removed from V and 2 bases from J, the gap between germline ends came to 16 bases. Germline CDR1 SNHLY, CDR2 FYNNEI. The CDR3 has 14 residues. CDR3 nucleotide sequence: TGTGCCAGCGGGGGGGACAGTACAACCTACGAGCAGTACTTC. Protein: CASGGDSTTYEQYF.

In regard to this clonotype: As the CDR3 is not closed by the conserved phenylalanine or tryptophan, this likely results from a read error. CDR3 nucleotide sequence: TGTGCCACCAGCAGAGACCCGTTAGCGGGCTACAATGAGCAGTTCCTC. Translated: CATSRDPLAGYNEQFL. This chain joins TRBV15 and TRBJ2-1, with TRBD2 matching over 7 bases. The CDR3 has 16 residues. Unmatched junction bases numbered 5, after V lost 0 bases and J lost 3 bases. Per the germline V gene, CDR1 is LNHNV and CDR2 is YYDKDF (reference sequence).

This chain links TRBV10-3 with TRBJ1-5; maybe TRBD1 (5 bases). The V end lost 0 bases, the J end lost 0 bases, and 9 bases lay between the germline ends. This CDR3 has 16 residues. Germline-derived CDR1 and CDR2 are ENHRY and SYGVKD. CDR3 residues: CAISESRGDSNQPQHF. As DNA, the CDR3 is TGTGCCATCAGTGAGTCACGGGGGGATAGCAATCAGCCCCAGCATTTT.

This clonotype has a handful of counts. The genes are TRBV24-1 and TRBJ2-1, with no clear D. The germline CDR1 and CDR2 sequences are KGHDR and SFDVKD. The CDR3 has 13 amino acids. The V end lost 0 bases, the J end lost 5 bases, and 4 bases lay between the germline ends. CDR3 DNA sequence: TGTGCCACCAGTGATTTGCTCGACAATGAGCAGTTCTTC. The encoded protein is CATSDLLDNEQFF.

V usage is TRBV7-9 and J usage is TRBJ1-2; D unresolved. Between the trimmed V and J ends, which lost 0 bases and 10 bases, there was a span of 6 bases. Germline CDR1 and CDR2: SEHNR and FQNEAQ (reference sequence). This CDR3 is built from 11 residues. Written as DNA, the CDR3 is TGTGCCAGCAGCTTAGCGGGCTCCTACACCTTC. It yields the protein CASSLAGSYTF.

CDR3 in amino acids: CASSKRGLTQHF. The CDR3 DNA is TGTGCCAGTAGTAAACGGGGGTTGACCCAGCATTTT. V is TRBV19 and J is TRBJ1-5; possible D gene TRBD1, 5 bases. The germline gives CDR1 LNHDA, CDR2 SQIVND (reference sequence). The V gene lost 4 bases and the J gene lost 11 bases, with 12 bases spanning the gap. CDR3 size: 12 residues.

V gene TRBV9 combines with J gene TRBJ2-2; D gene unclear. V was shortened by 0 bases and J by 3 bases, with 9 bases between the two germline ends. From germline, CDR1 is SGDLS and CDR2 YYNGEE. The CDR3 consists of 15 residues. DNA of the CDR3: TGTGCCAGCAGCGTAGCAGCGTTGGACACCGGGGAGCTGTTTTTT. Translation: CASSVAALDTGELFF.

The V gene is TRBV10-2, the J gene TRBJ2-3; 10 positions agree with TRBD2. CDR1 is WSHSY, CDR2 SAAADI, per germline. The CDR3 extends over 15 amino acids. The V and J ends lost 6 bases and 3 bases, in that order; junction bases with no gene match: 6. The CDR3 DNA follows: TGCGCCAGCAGACAAGCGGGAGGGCGTACAGATACGCAGTATTTT. Encoded protein: CASRQAGGRTDTQYF.

The chain is built from TRBV15 and TRBJ1-2; D gene unclear. V was clipped by 0 bases and J by 6 bases, with 14 bases between them. This CDR3 is 15 amino acids long. Germline lookup yields CDR1 LNHNV and CDR2 YYDKDF (reference sequence). The CDR3 region is CATSRDRTVSNGYTF. Here the CDR3 DNA reads TGTGCCACCAGCAGAGATCGTACAGTTAGTAATGGCTACACCTTC.

The CDR3 spells CSELYGQTDTQYF. CDR3 DNA sequence: TGCAGCGAACTCTACGGACAGACAGATACGCAGTATTTT. This chain joins TRBV20-1 and TRBJ2-3, with TRBD1 as a possible D gene (6 bases). The V gene's germline CDR1 is DFQATT and CDR2 SNEGSKA (reference sequence). This CDR3 contains 13 residues.

The rearrangement links TRBV29-1 to TRBJ2-7, with no clear D. The CDR3 covers 11 residues. Trimming shortened V by 8 bases and J by 7 bases, and 15 bases separated the two germline ends. The germline V gene has CDR1 SQVTM and CDR2 ANQGSEA. This CDR3 is CSSFTWGEQYF. The CDR3 nucleotides are TGCAGCAGTTTTACGTGGGGAGAGCAGTACTTC.

At least ten counts were recorded for this clonotype. The chain recombines TRBV9 with TRBJ2-7, with TRBD1 identical over 10 bases. The J segment lost 3 bases and the V segment lost 4 bases, leaving 7 bases of the junction unmatched. Germline CDR1 and CDR2: SGDLS and YYNGEE. This CDR3 region has 15 residues. CDR3 sequence reads: CASSPGQGVFYEQYF. The CDR3, as DNA: TGTGCCAGCAGCCCAGGACAGGGGGTTTTCTACGAGCAGTACTTC.

The chain recombines TRBV15 with TRBJ2-1; D is perhaps TRBD1 (6 bases). The CDR3 totals 19 residues. In germline, CDR1 is LNHNV, CDR2 YYDKDF (reference sequence). Trimming took off 3 bases at V and 0 bases at J, with 21 bases between the two ends. The CDR3 bases are TGTGCCACCAGCAGCCCCACTCAACACAGGGTTAGCTCCTACAATGAGCAGTTCTTC. Translation: CATSSPTQHRVSSYNEQFF.

The J gene is TRBJ2-6, the V gene TRBV7-9; 9 bases are a match to TRBD1. The CDR3 extends over 17 amino acids. The germline V gene encodes CDR1 SEHNR and CDR2 FQNEAQ (reference sequence). V gave up 2 bases and J gave up 3 bases; unmatched junction bases: 5. In nucleotides, the CDR3 is TGTGCCAGCAGCTTATCGGGACAGGGATTTGGGGCCAACGTCCTGACTTTC. Protein product: CASSLSGQGFGANVLTF.